These T cell receptor beta chains were read from a single sample in a study of CD8 T cells in Susac syndrome. One entry per CDR3 protein results from TCRdb running MiXCR on the immunoSEQ multiplex PCR reads. In the table there are roughly 200,000 distinct CDR3 sequences, roughly 96% of which are singletons. Input material: CD4+ T cells from PBMCs. The receptors here all came from a human donor in good health. The CDR3 runs from the conserved cysteine through the conserved F or W. A D gene is named only where the DNA matches it firmly. Size is stated for part of the rows, as once, few or many counts, or as a class when the clone is expanded.

-	14	TRBV7-2	TRBJ2-1	TRBD1	CASSLRGGGNEQFF	TGTGCCAGCAGCTTACGAGGGGGCGGCAATGAGCAGTTCTTC
-	11	TRBV28	TRBJ1-5	-	CASSSYQPQHF	TGTGCCAGCAGTTCTTATCAGCCCCAGCATTTT
few	14	TRBV3-1	TRBJ2-3	-	CASSQVGGTDTQYF	TGTGCCAGCAGCCAAGTGGGGGGCACAGATACGCAGTATTTT
-	14	TRBV28	TRBJ1-5	-	CASSFGGREQPQHF	TGTGCCAGCAGTTTCGGGGGACGGGAACAGCCCCAGCATTTT
-	17	TRBV7-9	TRBJ1-2	TRBD1	CASSTRQGATPIYGYTF	TGTGCCAGCAGCACCCGACAGGGGGCTACCCCGATCTATGGCTACACCTTC
once	13	TRBV29-1	TRBJ2-3	-	CSVRGRGTDTQYF	TGCAGCGTTAGGGGACGGGGGACAGATACGCAGTATTTT
-	15	TRBV5-1	TRBJ2-3	TRBD1	CASSRTGGIKDTQYF	TGCGCCAGCAGCCGGACAGGGGGGATCAAAGATACGCAGTATTTT
-	14	TRBV12-3/TRBV12-4	TRBJ1-6	-	CASSIDRANSPLHF	TGTGCCAGCAGTATCGACAGAGCGAATTCACCCCTCCACTTT
-	16	TRBV29-1	TRBJ1-5	-	CSVGSGEGPGNQPQHF	TGCAGCGTTGGTTCAGGGGAGGGCCCAGGCAATCAGCCCCAGCATTTT
-	12	TRBV7-2	TRBJ1-2	TRBD1	CASSWTGFGYTF	TGTGCCAGCAGCTGGACAGGGTTTGGCTACACCTTC
-	14	TRBV2	TRBJ1-2	TRBD1	CASSSDRVDYGYTF	TGTGCCAGCAGTTCCGACAGGGTCGACTATGGCTACACCTTC
-	15	TRBV6-5	TRBJ1-5	-	CASRKGTGSNQPQHF	TGTGCCAGCAGAAAGGGAACAGGGAGCAATCAGCCCCAGCATTTT
-	15	TRBV7-2	TRBJ2-3	TRBD2	CASSSGLAGGNTQYF	TGTGCCAGCAGCTCAGGACTAGCGGGAGGAAATACGCAGTATTTT